The 29 T cell receptor beta chains listed next were all sequenced from one sample in a study of blood T cell repertoires in COVID-19. Method: immunoSEQ multiplex PCR; TCRdb's copy keeps in-frame clones and lacks some. The sample carries 280,000 or so clones, 70% to 90% recorded once. Specimen: PBMCs or T cells enriched from blood (not recorded which). The source of these receptors is a man aged 25-45 years who had recovered from COVID-19.

In this sample, this clone turned up once. This sequence joins TRBV5-4 and TRBJ2-4; 8 nucleotides align to TRBD2. The CDR3 has 15 residues. Trimming took 2 bases from V and 7 from J; bases not matched to a gene: 8. Germline V gives CDR1 SGHNT, CDR2 YYREEE (reference sequence). DNA for the CDR3: TGTGCCAGCAGCTTACTGGTCCGGGGGGGGAACATTCAGTACTTC. Amino acid sequence: CASSLLVRGGNIQYF.

This clone has a count of ten or more. This chain joins TRBV6-4 and TRBJ2-1, with D possibly matching TRBD2 (6 bases). The germline V gene encodes CDR1 MRHNA and CDR2 SNTAGT. The CDR3 length is 13 residues. Trimming cost V 4 bases and J 5 bases, with 9 bases left between them. Written as DNA, the CDR3 is TGTGCCAGCAGTGTTGGAGGGAACAATGAGCAGTTCTTC. This gives the protein CASSVGGNNEQFF.

The chain uses TRBV7-2 and TRBJ1-2; tentative D call: TRBD1 (6 bases). The CDR3 has 14 residues. The V end lost 1 base, the J end lost 4 bases, and 10 bases lay between the germline ends. Germline V CDR1 and CDR2: SGHTA, FQGNSA. CDR3 coding DNA: TGTGCCAGCAGCTTAGAGACAGGTCCCTATGGCTACACCTTC. Translating gives CASSLETGPYGYTF.

This chain joins TRBV6-5 and TRBJ1-1; maybe TRBD1 (6 bases). This CDR3 spans 13 amino acids. Germline V gene data show CDR1 as MNHEY and CDR2 as SVGAGI. Trimming stripped 5 bases from V and 5 bases from J, with 12 bases between. The chain's CDR3 is CASSTPRGTEAFF. CDR3 sequence (DNA): TGTGCCAGCAGTACGCCCAGGGGAACTGAAGCTTTCTTT.

This sequence joins TRBV18 and TRBJ1-2, with a tentative D call TRBD1 (5 bases). CDR1 and CDR2 from the germline V gene are KGHSH and LQKENI. The ends were cut back, 0 bases at V and 8 bases at J, with 13 bases in the middle. The CDR3 extends over 14 amino acids. The CDR3 nucleotides read TGTGCCAGCTCACCACCATCGGGGGGATGGGGCTACACCTTC. As protein: CASSPPSGGWGYTF. Drawing the rest from reference TRBV18 and TRBJ1-2, the complete variable domain is NAGVMQNPRHLVRRRGQEARLRCSPMKGHSHVYWYRQLPEEGLKFMVYLQKENIIDESGMPKERFSAEFPKEGPSILRIQQVVRGDSAAYFCASSPPSGGWGYTFGSGTRLTVV.

The chain uses TRBV27 and TRBJ2-7; a weak D match, TRBD2 (7 bases). Germline-derived CDR1 and CDR2 are MNHEY and SMNVEV (reference sequence). There are 16 residues in the CDR3. Trimming took 5 bases from V and 0 from J, leaving 17 bases between them. The CDR3, as DNA: TGTGCCAGCAGTGCCTCGGGGGGCCCAATCTCCTACGAGCAGTACTTC. Encoded protein: CASSASGGPISYEQYF.

The CDR3 sequence is CASSQGQPEFSYEQYF. The CDR3 nucleotides read TGTGCCAGCAGCCAGGGCCAACCTGAATTCTCCTACGAGCAGTACTTC. The chain combines TRBV4-2 with TRBJ2-7, with no clear D. Trimming took off 3 bases at V and 0 bases at J, with 15 bases between the two ends. The length of the CDR3 is 16 residues. In germline, CDR1 is LGHNA, CDR2 YNFKEQ.

This sequence joins TRBV2 and TRBJ2-5; 9 bases fit TRBD1. Germline V CDR1 and CDR2: SNHLY, FYNNEI. Trimming at V came to 9 bases and at J to 4 bases, leaving 3 bases not matched to a gene. The length of the CDR3 is 12 residues. CDR3 nucleotide sequence: TGTGCCAGAGGGACAGGGCCAGAGACCCAGTACTTC. Translating it yields CARGTGPETQYF.

Notes on this clone: In the same sample, other DNA sequences code for this CDR3. The chain uses TRBV24-1 and TRBJ1-5; tentative D call: TRBD1 (5 bases). Deletions cut 4 bases from V and 3 bases from J, with 9 bases between. There are 14 residues in the CDR3. Germline CDR1 and CDR2: KGHDR and SFDVKD. This CDR3 reads CATSEGGFNQPQHF. The CDR3 DNA follows: TGTGCCACCAGTGAGGGGGGGTTCAATCAGCCCCAGCATTTT.

This chain links TRBV9 with TRBJ1-2, with TRBD1 as a possible D gene (6 bases). This CDR3 comprises 11 residues. Trimming stripped 3 bases from V and 8 bases from J, with 8 bases between. Germline V CDR1 and CDR2: SGDLS, YYNGEE. The CDR3 loop is CASSGGRGYTF. CDR3 coding DNA: TGTGCCAGCAGCGGGGGGCGGGGCTACACCTTC.

The V gene is TRBV10-3, the J gene TRBJ1-1; 8 nucleotides line up with TRBD1. CDR1 and CDR2 (germline): ENHRY, SYGVKD. V lost 2 bases and J lost 5; bases outside the gene matches: 1. The CDR3 covers 13 residues. For the CDR3, the DNA is TGTGCCATCAGTGAGCGGACAGGGACTGAAGCTTTCTTT. Its translation is CAISERTGTEAFF.

The gene calls are TRBV5-8 and TRBJ2-7; tentative D call: TRBD2 (7 bases). Germline CDR1 is SGHTS and CDR2 is YDEGEE. The ends were cut back, 0 bases at V and 0 bases at J, with 10 bases in the middle. The CDR3 loop spans 15 amino acids. The CDR3 loop is CASSLGGGSSYEQYF. CDR3 in DNA: TGTGCCAGCAGCTTGGGGGGGGGCAGCTCCTACGAGCAGTACTTC.

This chain connects TRBV5-1 to TRBJ2-2; D gene unclear. Germline CDR1 reads SGHRS; CDR2 reads YFSETQ. This CDR3 is 13 amino acids long. V lost 2 bases and J lost 2, with 4 bases in between. The CDR3 protein is CASSFLNTGELFF. In DNA, the CDR3 is TGCGCCAGCAGCTTTCTAAACACCGGGGAGCTGTTTTTT.

The chain employs TRBV19 and TRBJ2-7; possible D gene TRBD2, 5 bases. CDR1 and CDR2 (germline): LNHDA, SQIVND (reference sequence). The ends were cut back, 4 bases at V and 3 bases at J, with 19 bases in the middle. This CDR3 has 16 amino acids. The DNA for the CDR3 is TGTGCCAGTAGTAGTAAACTGGGGTCGGGAAACTACGAGCAGTACTTC. Translating gives CASSSKLGSGNYEQYF.

This clone was counted only a few times. This may come from a read error, since a much larger clone is one base off. V and J are TRBV14 and TRBJ1-2, with D uncertain. From germline, CDR1 is SGHDN and CDR2 FVKESK. V lost 6 bases, J lost 2 bases, and 10 bases lay in between. The CDR3 is 13 residues long. CDR3 coding DNA: TGTGCCAGCAGTTTTACGGGGAACTATGGCTACACCTTC. This gives the protein CASSFTGNYGYTF.

V is TRBV6-2 or TRBV6-3 and J is TRBJ2-3, with D perhaps matching TRBD2 (6 bases). With 0 bases removed from V and 2 bases from J, the gap between germline ends came to 9 bases. The CDR3 is 15 residues long. The V gene's germline CDR1 is MNHEY and CDR2 SVGEGT. CDR3 loop: CASSYSGLDTDTQYF. The CDR3 DNA reads as TGTGCCAGCAGTTACTCGGGACTGGACACAGATACGCAGTATTTT.

This clone was detected only once. V and J are TRBV14 and TRBJ2-2, with D possibly TRBD1 on 6 matching bases. The CDR3 consists of 15 residues. Germline V gene lookup returns CDR1 SGHDN and CDR2 FVKESK. Trimming removed 2 bases from V and 1 base from J, with 8 bases in between. CDR3 residues: CASSQRRGNTGELFF. The DNA for the CDR3 is TGTGCCAGCAGCCAACGCAGGGGGAACACCGGGGAGCTGTTTTTT.

The V gene is TRBV5-6, the J gene TRBJ1-1, with D perhaps TRBD1 (5 bases). CDR1 and CDR2 (germline): SGHDT, YYEEEE. Trimming removed 3 bases from V and 5 bases from J, with 11 bases in between. The CDR3 contains 13 residues. The CDR3 coding sequence is TGTGCCAGCAGCTATGGAGGGGAGACTGAAGCTTTCTTT. Its translation: CASSYGGETEAFF.

CDR3 sequence: CASSFREQETQYF. The CDR3 nucleotides are TGCGCCAGCAGCTTCCGGGAGCAAGAGACCCAGTACTTC. The chain links TRBV5-1 to TRBJ2-5; perhaps TRBD2 as D (6 bases). V was cut by 2 bases and J by 2 bases, with 7 bases left in between. The CDR3 extends over 13 amino acids. Per germline, CDR1 SGHRS and CDR2 YFSETQ.

Of note for this clone: This same CDR3 is encoded by further DNA sequences in the sample. V usage is TRBV27 and J usage is TRBJ1-6; TRBD1 aligns across 7 bases. This CDR3 has 13 residues. Germline CDR1 reads MNHEY; CDR2 reads SMNVEV (reference sequence). Unmatched junction bases numbered 3, after V lost 4 bases and J lost 9 bases. The CDR3 is CASSSDRVSPLHF. Here the CDR3 DNA reads TGTGCCAGCAGTTCCGACAGGGTTTCACCCCTCCACTTT.

This rearrangement joins TRBV18 to TRBJ1-1; D uncertain. With 3 bases removed from V and 1 base from J, the gap between germline ends came to 21 bases. CDR3 length equals 18 residues. Per the germline V gene, CDR1 is KGHSH and CDR2 is LQKENI. Written as DNA, the CDR3 is TGTGCCAGCTCACCTCCCCCGGCAGGCGCCTTTGAGAACACTGAAGCTTTCTTT. This gives the protein CASSPPPAGAFENTEAFF.

The chain uses TRBV2 and TRBJ1-4; TRBD1 aligns across 10 bases. The CDR3 runs to 14 residues. V shed 6 bases, J shed 6 bases, and the junction held 4 bases outside the gene matches. CDR1 SNHLY and CDR2 FYNNEI come from the germline V gene. The CDR3 coding sequence is TGTGCCAGCAGAGGGGACAGGGGAGATGAAAAACTGTTTTTT. It translates to CASRGDRGDEKLFF.

This chain links TRBV9 with TRBJ2-1; 9 nucleotides agree with TRBD2. With V trimmed by 0 bases and J by 8 bases, 15 bases remained unmatched. Germline CDR1 is SGDLS and CDR2 is YYNGEE. The CDR3 spans 18 residues. CDR3 sequence reads: CASSVVGSGGYDTHEQFF. The DNA of the CDR3 is TGTGCCAGCAGCGTAGTGGGTAGCGGGGGTTACGATACCCATGAGCAGTTCTTC. The full variable domain, in which reference TRBV9 and TRBJ2-1 provide the parts outside the CDR3, is DSGVTQTPKHLITATGQRVTLRCSPRSGDLSVYWYQQSLDQGLQFLIQYYNGEERAKGNILERFSAQQFPDLHSELNLSSLELGDSALYFCASSVVGSGGYDTHEQFFGPGTRLTVL.

The chain carries TRBV14 and TRBJ1-2, with TRBD1 matching 8 bases. The CDR3 has 14 amino acids. Per germline, CDR1 SGHDN and CDR2 FVKESK. V was clipped by 6 bases and J by 8 bases; unmatched bases: 11. Written as DNA, the CDR3 is TGTGCCAGCAGTCTCGACAGGGGAGGCCGGGGCTACACCTTC. Translated: CASSLDRGGRGYTF.

The chain recombines TRBV27 with TRBJ1-1; 10 nucleotides line up with TRBD1. The CDR3 is 14 amino acids. The V gene end was trimmed by 4 bases and the J gene end by 9 bases; junction bases not matched to a gene: 8. CDR1 is MNHEY and CDR2 is SMNVEV in the germline V gene (reference sequence). The CDR3 sequence is CASSWGGTGVKAFF. CDR3 DNA: TGTGCCAGCAGTTGGGGGGGGACAGGGGTTAAAGCTTTCTTT.

This chain joins TRBV4-1 and TRBJ1-4; no clear D gene. The CDR3 has 13 residues. The germline V gene encodes CDR1 MGHRA and CDR2 YSYEKL. The germline V and J ends were trimmed by 3 bases and 8 bases, with 10 bases remaining between them. The CDR3, as DNA: TGCGCCAGCAGCCATGGAGGACGAGAAAAACTGTTTTTT. Protein product: CASSHGGREKLFF.

The chain joins TRBV21-1 to TRBJ2-1; the D call in the table, TRBD2, was not verified against the DNA. TRBV21-1 is designated a pseudogene. The CDR3 contains 16 residues. The CDR3 bases are TGTGCCAGCAGCCGGACTAGCGGGGTGGTAAGCAATGAGCAGTTCTTC. Translated: CASSRTSGVVSNEQFF.

This chain links TRBV4-1 with TRBJ2-7, with D uncertain. V was pared by 2 bases and J by 0 bases, with 5 bases between. From germline, CDR1 is MGHRA and CDR2 YSYEKL. The CDR3 is 13 amino acids. CDR3 coding DNA: TGCGCCAGCAGCCAACAGGTCTCCTACGAGCAGTACTTC. Protein: CASSQQVSYEQYF.

V is TRBV7-3 and J is TRBJ2-1; weak D call: TRBD2 (6 bases). CDR3 length: 13 residues. V was shortened by 5 bases and J by 5 bases, with 10 bases between the two germline ends. In germline, CDR1 is SGHTA, CDR2 FQGTGA. The CDR3 here is CASSGGLHNEQFF. The CDR3 coding sequence is TGTGCCAGCAGCGGGGGACTGCACAATGAGCAGTTCTTC. The variable domain in full, with the rest retrieved from reference TRBV7-3 and TRBJ2-1, is GAGVSQTPSNKVTEKGKYVELRCDPISGHTALYWYRQSLGQGPEFLIYFQGTGAADDSGLPNDRFFAVRPEGSVSTLKIQRTERGDSAVYLCASSGGLHNEQFFGPGTRLTVL.